The present T cell receptor (beta chain) was sequenced within a study of siplizumab effects on memory and regulatory T cells (dated by TCRdb to the late 2010s). As for the study more broadly: The effect of the anti-CD2 antibody siplizumab on alloreactive T-cell subsets was examined in allogeneic mixed lymphocyte reactions constructed from human PBMCs. Summary of the overall study and its limitations: Among mappable alloreactive CD4+ clones, an average Treg-derived fraction of roughly 71% was observed with siplizumab, compared with 25% to 30% in control reactions. Greater diversity appeared to be present in unstimulated naive T cells than in memory T cells, and a substantial contribution to the alloresponse seemed to be made by naive cells. About 80-96% of proliferating CD4+ or CD8+ clones could not be given a naive or memory phenotype. The cumulative frequency of alloreactive sequences that could be traced back to unstimulated CD4+ memory T cells was significantly reduced by siplizumab. Because sequences below about 10^-5 frequency were poorly captured, only a minor fraction of alloreactive clones could be mapped to unstimulated subsets. The suppressive function of proliferating Tregs from siplizumab cultures was not functionally confirmed.

TCRbeta CDR3 sequencing was performed on sorted unstimulated T cells and on proliferating T cells recovered from mixed lymphocyte reactions. Fresh whole blood from roughly ten HLA-typed healthy donors was used to isolate PBMCs. To map where alloreactive clones came from, unstimulated CD4+ non-regulatory T cells were FACS-sorted. Comments on this clone: Its antigen remains undetermined. Qualities for individual bases were not recorded, and no much larger clone is one base off.

The germline V gene gives CDR1 as SGHRS and CDR2 as YFSETQ. Deletion took 0 bases off V and 4 bases off J, with a span of 16 bases between the germline ends. Inclusive of the bounding cysteine and phenylalanine, the CDR3 is 16 residues long. Only CDR3 DNA is held: 48 bases, read in frame from base 1. Library prep was done by the immunoSEQ multiplex PCR assay. About 10^5 TCR templates per sample were assayed by the deep sequencing platform. Genomic DNA extracted from sorted T cells was used for TCRbeta CDR3 sequencing. The published analysis was carried out like this. The R programming language was used for clonal analysis of TCRbeta CDR3 data. Alloreactive CD4+ and CD8+ clones were defined by comparing unstimulated samples with post-reaction CFSE-low samples. Regulatory or non-regulatory origin was assigned to alloreactive CD4+ clones by matching of sequences to sorted unstimulated Treg and non-Treg repertoires. Here the immuneACCESS table is served through TCRdb, limited to in-frame sequences with V and J called. Missing clones are a known gap in these copies; in checked studies unresolved V genes cover under half, and the rest lacks a known reason. V and J calls and clone size follow that table, whereas D and trimming were derived from the DNA. Present in this sample are about 100,000 clones, 94% of which were seen just once. The ten largest clonotypes hold 1% to 1.5% of the sample.

This receptor was identified in a human donor in good health. The rearrangement combines TRBV5-1 with TRBJ1-1; a confident D gene designation cannot be given. Sequencing input: non-Treg CD4+ T cells sorted from blood. The sample's cell subset or site, from its label and the paper: FACS-sorted unstimulated CD4+ non-regulatory T cells. Here is the DNA: TGCGCCAGCAGCTTGGAGGCAGCCCGTGGAAGCACTGAAGCTTTCTTT. The resulting protein is CASSLEAARGSTEAFF.